Each of the 28 T cell receptor beta chains below was sequenced from the same sample in a study of metastatic and nonmetastatic thyroid tumors. Through MiXCR, TCRdb re-clonotyped the PCR reads. Here the sample spans roughly 59,000 clones, roughly 15% being singletons. Nobody among the patients had been given any treatment before thyroid surgery. The specimen was blood. All receptors derive from a male donor with papillary thyroid cancer or a benign thyroid nodule (not recorded which). Some clones in this sample may be carry-over from other donors' samples.

This clone was observed many times. V usage is TRBV20-1 and J usage is TRBJ1-5; 9 bases line up with TRBD1. Germline CDR1 is DFQATT and CDR2 is SNEGSKA (reference sequence). This CDR3 comprises 18 residues. Trimming at V came to 2 bases and at J to 0 bases, leaving 11 bases not matched to a gene. CDR3 nucleotides: TGCAGTGCTAGAATACCGGGACAGGGCAGATATAGCAATCAGCCCCAGCATTTT. This encodes CSARIPGQGRYSNQPQHF.

This clone was seen repeatedly, ten times or more. The J gene is TRBJ2-7, the V gene TRBV7-3; D is unresolved. CDR1 and CDR2 (germline): SGHTA, FQGTGA. The CDR3 runs to 14 residues. V was trimmed by 6 bases and J by 3 bases, leaving 15 bases between them. The CDR3 DNA follows: TGTGCCAGCAGGTTCACGACTGATTTCTACGAGCAGTACGTC. The encoded protein is CASRFTTDFYEQYV.

This clone was counted at least ten times. The chain has TRBV12-3 or TRBV12-4 and TRBJ2-5; D gene uncertain. The CDR3 is 14 residues long. V lost 8 bases to trimming and J lost 0 bases, with 13 bases between them. The CDR3 nucleotides read TGTGCCAGCCGAATTGGCCGAAACCAAGAGACCCAGTACTTC. Amino acid sequence: CASRIGRNQETQYF.

This clone was counted only a few times. A much larger clone lies one base from this, so it may be a read error. V is TRBV2 and J is TRBJ2-1; D uncertain. This CDR3 has 14 amino acids. Between the trimmed V and J ends, which lost 4 bases and 10 bases, there was a span of 17 bases. From germline, CDR1 is SNHLY and CDR2 FYNNEI. CDR3 coding DNA: TGTGCCAGCAGTGTTACCGTGCCCTCAGACGAGCAGTTCTTC. It translates to CASSVTVPSDEQFF.

This clone has at least ten counts. The CDR3 sequence is CASRSTGEGGRVGGNEQFF. Written as DNA, the CDR3 is TGTGCCAGCAGATCGACCGGGGAGGGCGGGAGGGTCGGGGGCAATGAGCAGTTCTTC. This rearrangement joins TRBV6-6 to TRBJ2-1; TRBD2 agrees at 9 bases. Per germline, CDR1 MNHNY and CDR2 SVGAGI (reference sequence). Trimming removed 6 bases from V and 6 bases from J; junction bases left unmatched: 21. The CDR3 length is 19 residues.

This clone was found many times. The chain couples TRBV12-3 or TRBV12-4 to TRBJ2-5, with D unclear. V dropped 8 bases and J dropped 4 bases, with 8 bases sitting between them. This CDR3 region has 11 residues. The CDR3 loop is CASSSTETQYF. The CDR3 nucleotides are TGTGCCAGCTCTTCTACAGAGACCCAGTACTTC.

This clone was picked up many times. The chain recombines TRBV11-2 with TRBJ2-3, with 10 nucleotides matching TRBD1. V dropped 5 bases and J dropped 3; count of bases not matched to a gene: 5. This CDR3 is built from 15 residues. The germline V gene has CDR1 SGHAT and CDR2 FQNNGV. The CDR3 DNA reads as TGTGCCAGCAGCGCCGGGACAGGGGATACAGATACGCAGTATTTT. Translation gives CASSAGTGDTDTQYF.

The chain is built from TRBV12-3 or TRBV12-4 and TRBJ2-7, with D perhaps TRBD2 (6 bases). The CDR3 covers 16 residues. V was cut by 5 bases and J by 0 bases, with 17 bases left in between. CDR3 sequence (DNA): TGTGCCAGCAGTCCCCGGGCAGGGAGGCACTCCTACGAGCAGTACTTC. Amino acid sequence: CASSPRAGRHSYEQYF.

Many counts were recorded for this clone. The chain employs TRBV20-1 and TRBJ1-4, with 9 bases that match TRBD1. The junction had 9 bases not matched to a gene; V was cut back by 4 bases and J by 6 bases. Germline V gene data show CDR1 as DFQATT and CDR2 as SNEGSKA (reference sequence). The length of the CDR3 is 15 residues. This CDR3 reads CSATRYRGLDEKLFF. DNA for the CDR3: TGCAGTGCTACTCGTTACAGGGGGCTAGATGAAAAACTGTTTTTT.

This clone was recorded many times. The chain combines TRBV19 with TRBJ1-5; D is unresolved. Germline V gene lookup returns CDR1 LNHDA and CDR2 SQIVND (reference sequence). V lost 4 bases and J 4 bases, leaving 17 bases between the germline ends. The CDR3 has 16 residues. The CDR3 here is CASSKGDTGRNQPQHF. As DNA, the CDR3 is TGTGCCAGTAGTAAGGGCGACACGGGGAGAAATCAGCCCCAGCATTTT.

In this sample, this clone turned up many times. This rearrangement joins TRBV9 to TRBJ2-1, with unresolved D. V lost 2 bases to trimming and J lost 0 bases, with 9 bases between them. CDR3 length: 15 residues. Germline V gives CDR1 SGDLS, CDR2 YYNGEE. The CDR3 region is CASSVDGPSYNEQFF. CDR3 DNA sequence: TGTGCCAGCAGCGTCGACGGGCCCTCCTACAATGAGCAGTTCTTC.

The table lists this clone with a count of one. The chain carries TRBV7-9 and TRBJ2-5; TRBD1 aligns across 7 bases. CDR1 is SEHNR, CDR2 FQNEAQ, per germline (reference sequence). V lost 4 bases to trimming and J lost 4 bases; unmatched junction nucleotides: 15. The CDR3 loop spans 17 amino acids. This chain's CDR3 is CASSSSVGTAAVETQYF. DNA for the CDR3: TGTGCCAGCAGCTCTAGTGTGGGGACAGCTGCGGTAGAGACCCAGTACTTC. The full variable domain, its missing parts supplied by reference TRBV7-9 and TRBJ2-5, is DTGVSQNPRHKITKRGQNVTFRCDPISEHNRLYWYRQTLGQGPEFLTYFQNEAQLEKSRLLSDRFSAERPKGSFSTLEIQRTEQGDSAMYLCASSSSVGTAAVETQYFGPGTRLLVL.

The genes are TRBV7-2 and TRBJ2-5, with TRBD2 matching over 11 bases. The CDR3 runs to 16 residues. CDR1 and CDR2 from the germline V gene are SGHTA and FQGNSA. V was clipped by 5 bases and J by 4 bases; unmatched bases: 9. CDR3 loop: CASSHTSGSGRETQYF. The CDR3 nucleotides are TGTGCCAGCAGCCATACTAGCGGGAGCGGTAGAGAGACCCAGTACTTC.

This clone was counted many times. The V gene is TRBV9, the J gene TRBJ1-4, with TRBD1 matching over 11 bases. With V trimmed by 3 bases and J by 4 bases, 5 bases remained unmatched. This CDR3 is built from 16 residues. The V gene's germline CDR1 is SGDLS and CDR2 YYNGEE. The CDR3 loop is CASSGTGGTVNEKLFF. CDR3 DNA sequence: TGTGCCAGCAGCGGGACAGGGGGCACGGTTAATGAAAAACTGTTTTTT.

Only a few counts were recorded for this clone. Relative to the germline gene, one junction end is altered; a read error may explain this. The chain employs TRBV6-5 and TRBJ2-6; maybe TRBD1 (6 bases). Germline V CDR1 and CDR2: MNHEY, SVGAGI. This CDR3 region has 15 residues. The chain's CDR3 is CASSIQGSGSNVLTF. For the CDR3, the DNA is TGTGCCAGCAGTATACAGGGCTCTGGGTCCAACGTCCTGACTTTC.

Many counts were recorded for this clone. The chain is built from TRBV6-1 and TRBJ1-5, with D perhaps TRBD1 (5 bases). V gave up 0 bases and J gave up 7 bases, with 13 bases separating them. This CDR3 region has 15 residues. The germline V gene has CDR1 MNHNS and CDR2 SASEGT. Here the CDR3 reads CASSEASTGTQPQHF. CDR3 nucleotides: TGTGCCAGCAGTGAAGCTTCTACAGGTACCCAGCCCCAGCATTTT.

This clone was detected ten times or more. The V gene is TRBV6-2 or TRBV6-3, the J gene TRBJ1-5; D call uncertain. This CDR3 spans 12 amino acids. The V gene lost 6 bases and the J gene lost 0 bases, with 3 bases spanning the gap. Germline CDR1 is MNHEY and CDR2 is SVGEGT. This CDR3 reads CASRNSNQPQHF. The CDR3 coding sequence is TGTGCCAGCAGGAATAGCAATCAGCCCCAGCATTTT.

The gene calls are TRBV11-2 and TRBJ2-2; TRBD2 matches at 8 bases. The CDR3 runs to 15 residues. Germline CDR1 reads SGHAT; CDR2 reads FQNNGV. Unmatched junction bases numbered 5, after V lost 0 bases and J lost 8 bases. CDR3 in amino acids: CASSLDGTRRGELFF. The DNA of the CDR3 is TGTGCCAGCAGCTTAGATGGGACTAGAAGGGGGGAGCTGTTTTTT.

The rearrangement links TRBV5-4 to TRBJ2-3; 8 bases line up with TRBD1. The CDR3 runs to 14 residues. Germline V gene data show CDR1 as SGHNT and CDR2 as YYREEE (reference sequence). Trimming took 4 bases from V and 4 from J; bases not matched to a gene: 5. As DNA, the CDR3 is TGTGCCAGCAGCCCCGGACAGGGCCCAGATACGCAGTATTTT. This encodes CASSPGQGPDTQYF.

This clone was recorded many times. The chain carries TRBV4-3 and TRBJ1-2, with a possible D match to TRBD1 (5 bases). CDR1 is LGHNA and CDR2 is YSLEER in the germline V gene. V lost 0 bases and J 4 bases, leaving 15 bases between the germline ends. This CDR3 has 16 amino acids. CDR3 region: CASSQDRGVRSYGYTF. CDR3 nucleotides: TGCGCCAGCAGCCAAGATCGAGGGGTTCGGAGCTATGGCTACACCTTC.

Details on this clone: This may arise from a read error, as a much more abundant clone is one base away. The rearrangement links TRBV7-8 to TRBJ2-3, with D perhaps matching TRBD1 or TRBD2 (5 bases each). Trimming shortened V by 1 base and J by 2 bases, and 10 bases separated the two germline ends. CDR1 and CDR2 from the germline V gene are SGHVS and FQNEAQ. The CDR3 length is 15 residues. In DNA, the CDR3 is TGTGCCAGCAGCTTAGGTACCGGGACCACAGATACGCAGTATTTT. The encoded protein is CASSLGTGTTDTQYF.

CDR3 sequence: CASSHSTGGYEQYV. The CDR3 coding sequence is TGTGCTAGCAGTCACTCGACAGGGGGCTACGAGCAGTACGTC. The genes are TRBV6-2 or TRBV6-3 and TRBJ2-7; TRBD1 agrees at 9 bases. Germline lookup yields CDR1 MNHEY and CDR2 SVGEGT. The CDR3 has 14 residues.

In this sample, this clone turned up many times. The rearrangement uses TRBV7-9 and TRBJ2-7; no clear D gene. The CDR3 has 15 residues. Trimming cost V 3 bases and J 1 base, with 13 bases left between them. The germline CDR1 and CDR2 sequences are SEHNR and FQNEAQ (reference sequence). Here the CDR3 reads CASSFGAKPSYEQYV. The CDR3 nucleotides read TGTGCCAGCAGCTTCGGAGCGAAGCCTTCCTACGAGCAGTACGTC.

This clone was observed many times. This chain joins TRBV7-3 and TRBJ2-3; D uncertain. The V end was cut by 1 base, the J end by 4 bases, with 12 bases between. CDR1 is SGHTA, CDR2 FQGTGA, per germline. The CDR3 has 15 amino acids. DNA for the CDR3: TGTGCCAGCAGCTTAAGAGCGAACCTGGCAGATACGCAGTATTTT. This translates into CASSLRANLADTQYF.

In this sample, this clone turned up many times. J is TRBJ2-5 and V is TRBV5-1, with D unresolved. V was pared by 4 bases and J by 1 base, with 14 bases between. CDR3 length: 15 amino acids. Germline V lookup: CDR1 SGHRS, CDR2 YFSETQ. CDR3: CASSPGDTIQETQYF. In DNA form, the CDR3 reads TGCGCCAGCAGCCCGGGCGACACGATCCAAGAGACCCAGTACTTC.

This clone has ten or more counts. The CDR3 spells CSARSLATTDTQYF. The DNA of the CDR3 is TGCAGTGCCCGGAGCCTAGCGACCACAGATACGCAGTATTTT. The rearrangement joins TRBV20-1 to TRBJ2-3; D might be TRBD2 (6 bases). The germline gives CDR1 DFQATT, CDR2 SNEGSKA (reference sequence). CDR3 length: 14 residues. Trimming pared 6 bases from V and 2 bases from J, leaving 15 bases between.

Details on this clone: A single base separates this from a much larger clone, so it may be a read error. V gene TRBV5-4 combines with J gene TRBJ2-1, with a weak D call TRBD2 (5 bases). CDR1 is SGHNT and CDR2 is YYREEE in the germline V gene (reference sequence). The V end lost 2 bases, the J end lost 6 bases, and 9 bases lay between the germline ends. The CDR3 loop spans 13 amino acids. Written as DNA, the CDR3 is TGTGCCAGCAGCTTCGGGAACCGCAATGAGCAGTTCTTC. The encoded protein is CASSFGNRNEQFF. The complete variable domain, with remaining parts taken from reference TRBV5-4 and TRBJ2-1, reads ETGVTQSPTHLIKTRGQQVTLRCSSQSGHNTVSWYQQALGQGPQFIFQYYREEENGRGNFPPRFSGLQFPNYSSELNVNALELDDSALYLCASSFGNRNEQFFGPGTRLTVL.

Comments on this clone: Since a much larger clone is just one base distant, this may be a read error. The rearrangement uses TRBV10-3 and TRBJ2-2; TRBD2 agrees at 7 bases. There are 16 residues in the CDR3. Germline CDR1 ENHRY, CDR2 SYGVKD. For the CDR3, the DNA is TGTCCCATCAGTGACCTAGCGGAGAAGAACACCGGGGAGCTGTTTTTT. This gives the protein CPISDLAEKNTGELFF.